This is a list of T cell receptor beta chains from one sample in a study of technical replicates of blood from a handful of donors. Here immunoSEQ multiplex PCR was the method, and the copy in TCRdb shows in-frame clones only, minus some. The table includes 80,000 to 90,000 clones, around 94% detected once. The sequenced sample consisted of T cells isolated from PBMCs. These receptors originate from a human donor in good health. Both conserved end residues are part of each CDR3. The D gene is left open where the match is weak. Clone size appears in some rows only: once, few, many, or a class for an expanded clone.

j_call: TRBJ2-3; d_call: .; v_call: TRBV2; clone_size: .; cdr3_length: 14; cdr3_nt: TGTGCCAGCAGTGAAGTAGGAGTTTCAGATACGCAGTATTTT; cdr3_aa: CASSEVGVSDTQYF
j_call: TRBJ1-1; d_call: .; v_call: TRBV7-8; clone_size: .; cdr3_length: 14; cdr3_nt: TGTGCCAGCAGCCCCCTTGGCCCCGACACTGAAGCTTTCTTT; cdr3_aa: CASSPLGPDTEAFF
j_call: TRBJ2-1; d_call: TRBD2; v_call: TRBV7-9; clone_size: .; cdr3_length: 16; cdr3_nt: TGTGCCAGCAGCCCACTAGCGGGGGGAACCTACAATGAGCAGTTCTTC; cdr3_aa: CASSPLAGGTYNEQFF
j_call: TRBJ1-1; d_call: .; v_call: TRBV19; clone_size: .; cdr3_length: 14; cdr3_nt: TGTGCCAGTAGTATAACGGGCAGGGCTTATGAAGCTTTCTTT; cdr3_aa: CASSITGRAYEAFF
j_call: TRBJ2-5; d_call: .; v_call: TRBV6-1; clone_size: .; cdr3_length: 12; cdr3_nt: TGTGCCATGCAACGGGATGCAGAGACCCAGTACTTC; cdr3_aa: CAMQRDAETQYF
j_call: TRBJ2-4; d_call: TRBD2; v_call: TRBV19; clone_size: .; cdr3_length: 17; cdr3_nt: TGTGCCAGTAGTATAGGGAGATTAGCGGGAGAGGGGGACATTCAGTACTTC; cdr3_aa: CASSIGRLAGEGDIQYF
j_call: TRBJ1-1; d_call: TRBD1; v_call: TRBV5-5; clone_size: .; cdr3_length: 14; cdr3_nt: TGTGCCAGCAGCTACGGACAGGGCCCCACTGAAGCTTTCTTT; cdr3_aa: CASSYGQGPTEAFF
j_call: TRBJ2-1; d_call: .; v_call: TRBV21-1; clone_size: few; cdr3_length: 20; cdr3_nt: TGTGCCAGCAGCAAAGGAAAGGGACTAGCGGGGGGGAGAATTGGCAATGAGCAGTTCTTC; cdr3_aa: CASSKGKGLAGGRIGNEQFF
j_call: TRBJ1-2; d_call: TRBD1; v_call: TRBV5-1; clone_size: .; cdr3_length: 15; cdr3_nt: TGCGCCAGCAGCTTGGAGGGGACAGGGGACTATGGCTACACCTTC; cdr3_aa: CASSLEGTGDYGYTF
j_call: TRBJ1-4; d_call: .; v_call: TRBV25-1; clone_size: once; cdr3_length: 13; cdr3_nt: TGTGCCAGCAGTGGCTACCGGGGGGAAAAACTGTTTTTT; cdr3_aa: CASSGYRGEKLFF
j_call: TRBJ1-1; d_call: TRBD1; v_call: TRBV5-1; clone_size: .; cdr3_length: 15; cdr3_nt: TGCGCCAGCAGCTTGGTTGGACAGGGGAACACTGAAGCTTTCTTT; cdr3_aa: CASSLVGQGNTEAFF
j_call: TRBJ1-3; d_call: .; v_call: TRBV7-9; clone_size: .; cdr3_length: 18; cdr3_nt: TGTGCCAGCAGCTTTAATATGTCGGGGTCTTTAGGCGGAAACACCATATATTTT; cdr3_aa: CASSFNMSGSLGGNTIYF
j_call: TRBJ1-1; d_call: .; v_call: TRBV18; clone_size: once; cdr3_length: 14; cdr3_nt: TGTGCCAGCTCACCAATCAGGGCCTACACTGAAGCTTTCTTT; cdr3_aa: CASSPIRAYTEAFF
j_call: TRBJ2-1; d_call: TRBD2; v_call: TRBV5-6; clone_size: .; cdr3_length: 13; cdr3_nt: TGTGCCAGCAGCTTGGGGACTAGCAATGAGCAGTTCTTC; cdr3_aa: CASSLGTSNEQFF
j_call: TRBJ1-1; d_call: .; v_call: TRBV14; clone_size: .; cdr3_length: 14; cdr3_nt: TGTGCCAGCAGCCCCGGAGGCTTGAGCACTGAAGCTTTCTTT; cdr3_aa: CASSPGGLSTEAFF
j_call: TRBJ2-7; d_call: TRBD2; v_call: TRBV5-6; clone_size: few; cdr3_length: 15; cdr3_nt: TGTGCCAGCAGCTTTTGGGGGCGGGGGGGCTACGAGCAGTACTTC; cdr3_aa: CASSFWGRGGYEQYF
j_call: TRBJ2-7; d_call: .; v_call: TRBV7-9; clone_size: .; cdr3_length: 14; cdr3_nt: TGTGCCAGCAGCCTCAGGGACTCAAGTGGCGAGCAGTACTTC; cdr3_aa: CASSLRDSSGEQYF
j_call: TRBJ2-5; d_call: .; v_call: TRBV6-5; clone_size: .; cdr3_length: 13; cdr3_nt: TGTGCCAGCAGGGACAACTCATTTGGGACCCAGTACTTC; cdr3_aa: CASRDNSFGTQYF
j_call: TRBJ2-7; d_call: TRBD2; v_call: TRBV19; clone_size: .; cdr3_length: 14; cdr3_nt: TGTGCCAGTTCTCCGGGACTAGCGCACTACGAGCAGTACTTC; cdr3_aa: CASSPGLAHYEQYF